This TCR beta chain originates from a study of blood T cell repertoires in COVID-19. From germline, CDR1 is SEHNR and CDR2 FQNEAQ (reference sequence). The CDR3 extends over 17 amino acids. V trimming: 5 bases; J trimming: 2 bases; junction bases outside the gene matches: 11. The table lists this clone with a few counts. The data were produced by immunoSEQ multiplex PCR, yet TCRdb's version contains in-frame clones alone and is incomplete. The sample contains some 95,000 clones, around 93% of which appear only once. The receptor was isolated from a human donor with active COVID-19. The donor label of this sample is uncertain. Sample: peripheral blood. The chain is built from TRBV7-9 and TRBJ1-3; 8 nucleotides align to TRBD1. The DNA of the CDR3 is TGTGCCAGCAGCCGGGCAGGGGGCGCCAATGCTGGAAACACCATATATTTT. Amino acids: CASSRAGGANAGNTIYF.